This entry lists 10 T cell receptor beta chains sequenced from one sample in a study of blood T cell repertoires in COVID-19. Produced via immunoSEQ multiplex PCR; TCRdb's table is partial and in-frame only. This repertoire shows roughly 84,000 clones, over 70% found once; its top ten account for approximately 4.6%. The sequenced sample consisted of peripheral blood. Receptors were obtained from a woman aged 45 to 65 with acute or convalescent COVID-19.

Written as DNA, the CDR3 is TGCGCCAGCAGCCAAGGAGCGGGGGGGCCAAGTGAGCAGTTCTTC. The encoded protein is CASSQGAGGPSEQFF. The rearrangement joins TRBV4-1 to TRBJ2-1; the match to TRBD2 covers 10 bases. The germline V gene has CDR1 MGHRA and CDR2 YSYEKL. The CDR3 sequence is 15 residues long. Unmatched junction bases numbered 6, after V lost 1 base and J lost 9 bases.

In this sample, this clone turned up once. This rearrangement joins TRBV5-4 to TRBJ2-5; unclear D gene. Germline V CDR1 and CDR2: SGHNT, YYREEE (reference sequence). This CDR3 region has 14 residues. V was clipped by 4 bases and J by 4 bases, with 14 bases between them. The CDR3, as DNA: TGTGCCAGCAGCCCAATCTCCAGTTTAGAGACCCAGTACTTC. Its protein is CASSPISSLETQYF.

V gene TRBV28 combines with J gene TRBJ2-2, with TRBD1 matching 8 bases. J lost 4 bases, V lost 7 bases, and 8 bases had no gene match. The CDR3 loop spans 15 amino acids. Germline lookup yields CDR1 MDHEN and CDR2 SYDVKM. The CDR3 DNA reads TGTGCCAGCACCCATGGACAGGGCCTCACCGGGGAGCTGTTTTTT. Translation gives CASTHGQGLTGELFF.

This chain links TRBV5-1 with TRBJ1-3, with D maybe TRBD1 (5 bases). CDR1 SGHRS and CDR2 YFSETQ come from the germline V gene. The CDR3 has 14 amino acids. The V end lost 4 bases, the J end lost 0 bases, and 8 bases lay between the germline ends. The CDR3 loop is CASSLGDSGNTIYF. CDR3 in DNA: TGCGCCAGCAGCCTAGGGGACTCTGGAAACACCATATATTTT.

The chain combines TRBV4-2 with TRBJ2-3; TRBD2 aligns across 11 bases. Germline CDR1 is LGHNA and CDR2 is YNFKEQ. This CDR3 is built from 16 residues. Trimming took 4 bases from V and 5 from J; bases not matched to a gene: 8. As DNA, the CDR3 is TGTGCCAGCAGCCTCGGGACTAGCGGCTCAGAAGATACGCAGTATTTT. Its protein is CASSLGTSGSEDTQYF.

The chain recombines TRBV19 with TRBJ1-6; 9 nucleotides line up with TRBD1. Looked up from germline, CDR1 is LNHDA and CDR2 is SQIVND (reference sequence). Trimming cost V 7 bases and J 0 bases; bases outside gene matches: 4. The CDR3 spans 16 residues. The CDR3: CASTQQGASYNSPLHF. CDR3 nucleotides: TGTGCCAGTACTCAACAGGGGGCCTCCTATAATTCACCCCTCCACTTT.

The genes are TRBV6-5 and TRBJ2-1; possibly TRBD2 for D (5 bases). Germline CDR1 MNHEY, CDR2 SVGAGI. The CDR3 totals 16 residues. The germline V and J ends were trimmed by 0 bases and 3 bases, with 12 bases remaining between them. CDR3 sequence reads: CASSYSMRARYNEQFF. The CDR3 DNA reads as TGTGCCAGCAGTTACTCGATGAGGGCCCGCTACAATGAGCAGTTCTTC.

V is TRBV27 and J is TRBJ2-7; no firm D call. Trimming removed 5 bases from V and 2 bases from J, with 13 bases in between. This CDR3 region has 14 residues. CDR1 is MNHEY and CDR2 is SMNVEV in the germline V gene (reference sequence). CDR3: CASSPPERTYEQYF. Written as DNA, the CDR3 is TGTGCCAGCAGTCCCCCGGAGAGGACCTACGAGCAGTACTTC.

The CDR3 here is CASSIGGGKRTDTQYF. In DNA form, the CDR3 reads TGTGCCAGCAGCATCGGTGGAGGGAAACGCACAGATACGCAGTATTTT. V and J are TRBV6-2 or TRBV6-3 and TRBJ2-3, with a tentative D call TRBD2 (6 bases). Trimming cost V 6 bases and J 1 base, with 17 bases left between them. There are 16 residues in the CDR3. CDR1 is MNHEY, CDR2 SVGEGT, per germline.

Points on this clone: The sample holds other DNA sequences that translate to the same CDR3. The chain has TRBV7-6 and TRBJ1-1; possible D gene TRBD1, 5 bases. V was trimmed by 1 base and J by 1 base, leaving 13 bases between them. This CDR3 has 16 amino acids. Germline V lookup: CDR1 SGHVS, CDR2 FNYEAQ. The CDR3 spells CASSLGGRGRNTEAFF. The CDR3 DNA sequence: TGTGCCAGCAGCTTAGGGGGGAGGGGACGGAACACTGAAGCTTTCTTT.